The 16 T cell receptor beta chains listed next were all sequenced from one sample in a study of T cell responses to AZD1222 COVID-19 vaccine. Some clones are missing from TCRdb's copy, which holds only in-frame ones; the method was immunoSEQ multiplex PCR. The table shows 45,000 to 60,000 clones, with 87% occurring only once. The source material was peripheral blood, sampled on day 0 of AZD1222 vaccination. The origin of the receptors is an adult in good health.

The chain combines TRBV2 with TRBJ1-1, with 8 positions matching TRBD1. Germline V gene data show CDR1 as SNHLY and CDR2 as FYNNEI. This CDR3 has 20 amino acids. With 6 bases clipped from V and 4 bases from J, the junction kept 25 bases outside the gene matches. CDR3 sequence: CASRGVVGGQGPFFTTEAFF. The CDR3 DNA sequence: TGTGCCAGCAGGGGGGTTGTGGGAGGACAGGGTCCCTTTTTTACCACTGAAGCTTTCTTT.

This clone was counted once. The chain carries TRBV27 and TRBJ1-4; the match to TRBD1 covers 9 bases. The CDR3 consists of 14 residues. Germline CDR1 reads MNHEY; CDR2 reads SMNVEV (reference sequence). V lost 6 bases, J lost 7 bases, and 6 bases stayed unmatched. The CDR3 DNA follows: TGTGCCAGCAGAGGGACAGGGAGGAGTGAAAAACTGTTTTTT. It codes for CASRGTGRSEKLFF.

V is TRBV7-6 and J is TRBJ2-7, with TRBD2 matching 9 bases. Unmatched junction bases numbered 5, after V lost 1 base and J lost 4 bases. Germline CDR1 is SGHVS and CDR2 is FNYEAQ. CDR3 length: 15 residues. The CDR3 coding sequence is TGTGCCAGCAGCTTAGATGCGGGGGGGCGGTACGAGCAGTACTTC. It translates to CASSLDAGGRYEQYF.

The J gene is TRBJ2-1, the V gene TRBV11-3; D unclear. V lost 0 bases and J 8 bases, leaving 11 bases between the germline ends. Germline V lookup: CDR1 SGHNT, CDR2 YENEEA. The CDR3 is made up of 14 amino acids. The CDR3 reads CASSLDHTLDEQFF. The DNA for the CDR3 is TGTGCCAGCAGCTTAGATCACACATTGGATGAGCAGTTCTTC. The complete variable domain, with remaining parts taken from reference TRBV11-3 and TRBJ2-1, reads EAGVVQSPRYKIIEKKQPVAFWCNPISGHNTLYWYLQNLGQGPELLIRYENEEAVDDSQLPKDRFSAERLKGVDSTLKIQPAELGDSAVYLCASSLDHTLDEQFFGPGTRLTVL.

This clone was observed a handful of times. The V and J genes are TRBV19 and TRBJ1-5; maybe TRBD1 (6 bases). The CDR3 is made up of 16 amino acids. Germline loops: CDR1 LNHDA, CDR2 SQIVND (reference sequence). V was trimmed by 3 bases and J by 0 bases, leaving 12 bases between them. CDR3 in DNA: TGTGCCAGTAGTATGAGGGCAGGGGTTAGCAATCAGCCCCAGCATTTT. It codes for CASSMRAGVSNQPQHF.

In DNA form, the CDR3 reads TGTGCCAGCAGCACCTCGACAGGGTATAAAACCGCAGATACGCAGTATTTT. Translated, it gives CASSTSTGYKTADTQYF. The chain couples TRBV9 to TRBJ2-3; the match to TRBD1 covers 7 bases. With 4 bases clipped from V and 4 bases from J, the junction kept 15 bases outside the gene matches. This CDR3 region has 17 residues. Germline assignment: CDR1 SGDLS and CDR2 YYNGEE.

In regard to this clone: This specimen includes other DNA sequences encoding the same CDR3. This chain links TRBV9 with TRBJ2-1, with 9 bases fitting TRBD2. The CDR3 runs to 15 residues. CDR1 is SGDLS and CDR2 is YYNGEE in the germline V gene. Trimming took 2 bases from V and 5 from J; bases not matched to a gene: 5. CDR3 in amino acids: CASSVLSSGDNEQFF. For the CDR3, the DNA is TGTGCCAGCAGCGTGTTGTCTAGCGGGGACAATGAGCAGTTCTTC.

The chain links TRBV9 to TRBJ2-3; no reliable D call. The CDR3 covers 15 residues. In germline, CDR1 is SGDLS, CDR2 YYNGEE. The V end lost 1 base, the J end lost 2 bases, and 11 bases lay between the germline ends. The CDR3 region has the DNA TGTGCCAGCAGCGTATATGGCGGAACCACAGATACGCAGTATTTT. Amino acids: CASSVYGGTTDTQYF. The variable domain in full, completed from reference TRBV9 and TRBJ2-3, reads DSGVTQTPKHLITATGQRVTLRCSPRSGDLSVYWYQQSLDQGLQFLIQYYNGEERAKGNILERFSAQQFPDLHSELNLSSLELGDSALYFCASSVYGGTTDTQYFGPGTRLTVL.

DNA for the CDR3: TGTGCCAGCGCCCAGACGCCGACGAGGGGTTCACCCCTCCACTTT. This encodes CASAQTPTRGSPLHF. The gene calls are TRBV2 and TRBJ1-6; D is perhaps TRBD1 (5 bases). CDR3 length: 15 amino acids. Trimming took off 8 bases at V and 9 bases at J, with 20 bases between the two ends. Germline V gene sequence: CDR1 SNHLY, CDR2 FYNNEI.

CDR3 bases: TGTGCCAGCAGCCAAGATCCACAGGGGGCGAGGGAGCAGTACTTC. This gives the protein CASSQDPQGAREQYF. The rearrangement uses TRBV3-1 (or the pseudogene TRBV3-2) and TRBJ2-7; 9 bases are a match to TRBD1. Germline values: CDR1 LGHDT, CDR2 YNNKEL (reference sequence). This CDR3 is 15 amino acids long. The V gene end was trimmed by 0 bases and the J gene end by 7 bases; junction bases not matched to a gene: 7.

This sequence joins TRBV7-9 and TRBJ1-6, with 8 bases identical to TRBD1. This CDR3 is built from 18 residues. Germline V lookup: CDR1 SEHNR, CDR2 FQNEAQ (reference sequence). The J segment lost 6 bases and the V segment lost 5 bases, leaving 15 bases of the junction unmatched. The CDR3 bases are TGTGCCAGCAGCCAAAAGGACAGGGTAAAAGGGGCTAATTCACCCCTCCACTTT. Protein: CASSQKDRVKGANSPLHF.

The chain is built from TRBV7-2 and TRBJ2-7; a weak D match, TRBD1 (6 bases). Germline loops: CDR1 SGHTA, CDR2 FQGNSA. Trimming left V 5 bases short and J 2 bases short, with 10 bases between. The CDR3 is made up of 13 amino acids. In nucleotides, the CDR3 is TGTGCCAGCAGCCCACAGGGCGCCTACGAGCAGTACTTC. It encodes CASSPQGAYEQYF.

The V call is TRBV5-4, the J call TRBJ1-4; D is perhaps TRBD1 (5 bases). V lost 3 bases and J lost 5, with 11 bases in between. The CDR3 extends over 14 amino acids. Germline-derived CDR1 and CDR2 are SGHNT and YYREEE (reference sequence). Here the CDR3 reads CASSWGLPNEKLFF. DNA for the CDR3: TGTGCCAGCAGCTGGGGACTACCCAATGAAAAACTGTTTTTT.

This clone was observed a single time. The chain combines TRBV27 with TRBJ2-2, with 9 bases that match TRBD1. The CDR3 sequence is 15 residues long. CDR1 and CDR2 from the germline V gene are MNHEY and SMNVEV (reference sequence). V dropped 5 bases and J dropped 4; count of bases not matched to a gene: 5. The CDR3 region is CASSARTGATGELFF. CDR3 DNA: TGTGCCAGCAGTGCCCGGACAGGGGCCACCGGGGAGCTGTTTTTT.

This chain joins TRBV5-1 and TRBJ1-3; the D gene is possibly TRBD1 (6 bases). Deletions cut 0 bases from V and 2 bases from J, with 9 bases between. CDR1 is SGHRS, CDR2 YFSETQ, per germline. The CDR3 sequence is 15 residues long. In DNA, the CDR3 is TGCGCCAGCAGCTTGGGTCCAGGGGCTGGAAACACCATATATTTT. It is translated as CASSLGPGAGNTIYF. Drawing the rest from reference TRBV5-1 and TRBJ1-3, the complete variable domain is KAGVTQTPRYLIKTRGQQVTLSCSPISGHRSVSWYQQTPGQGLQFLFEYFSETQRNKGNFPGRFSGRQFSNSRSEMNVSTLELGDSALYLCASSLGPGAGNTIYFGEGSWLTVV.

The chain carries TRBV6-2 or TRBV6-3 and TRBJ2-1, with no clear D. V was cut by 2 bases and J by 3 bases, with 5 bases left in between. Germline assignment: CDR1 MNHEY and CDR2 SVGEGT. The length of the CDR3 is 13 residues. As DNA, the CDR3 is TGTGCCAGCAGTTACGTAAGCTACAATGAGCAGTTCTTC. Translated: CASSYVSYNEQFF.